A single sample is the source of the 8 T cell receptor beta chains below, sequenced in a study of a mutant IDH1 vaccine in newly diagnosed glioma (TCRdb year 2021). The time point label for this specimen denotes: week 23, last vaccination. Each vaccine dose was 300 ug of a 20-mer mutant IDH1 peptide in Montanide, given subcutaneously with topical imiquimod. For these TCRs, the target antigens are not known. Library method: the immunoSEQ multiplex PCR assay. In its TCRdb copy, this immuneACCESS table keeps in-frame sequences only and misses some clones. Where compared with another copy, unresolved V genes explain less than half of these, and the others have no known cause. This sample has over 35,000 clones in its table, and around 85% of those were observed once. Jointly, the top ten make up 2% to 2.5% of the sample. Source: PBMCs, taken from a glioma patient whose treatment included an IDH1 peptide vaccine. These receptors came from a young woman with glioma. Some clones in this sample may be carry-over from other donors' samples.

V gene TRBV5-4 combines with J gene TRBJ1-2; 7 bases fit TRBD1. This CDR3 contains 16 residues. Germline CDR1 is SGHNT and CDR2 is YYREEE (reference sequence). V trimming: 1 base; J trimming: 4 bases; junction bases outside the gene matches: 10. This CDR3 is CASSLPQQGRVYGYTF. As DNA, the CDR3 is TGTGCCAGCAGCTTGCCCCAACAGGGGCGGGTCTATGGCTACACCTTC. Variable domain in full (rest from reference TRBV5-4 and TRBJ1-2): ETGVTQSPTHLIKTRGQQVTLRCSSQSGHNTVSWYQQALGQGPQFIFQYYREEENGRGNFPPRFSGLQFPNYSSELNVNALELDDSALYLCASSLPQQGRVYGYTFGSGTRLTVV.

The chain is built from TRBV28 and TRBJ1-5; D is uncertain. The CDR3 runs to 15 residues. Germline V lookup: CDR1 MDHEN, CDR2 SYDVKM. V was clipped by 6 bases and J by 2 bases, with 14 bases between them. This CDR3 reads CASRVLGQGNQPQHF. The CDR3 DNA is TGTGCCAGCAGGGTATTAGGGCAGGGCAATCAGCCCCAGCATTTT.

The CDR3 loop is CASSYRTVTDTQYF. CDR3 in DNA: TGTGCCAGCAGTTACCGGACGGTGACAGATACGCAGTATTTT. The chain links TRBV6-5 to TRBJ2-3; D ambiguous. Germline values: CDR1 MNHEY, CDR2 SVGAGI. Trimming cost V 2 bases and J 3 bases, with 9 bases left between them. This CDR3 spans 14 amino acids.

The rearrangement links TRBV9 to TRBJ2-1; 14 bases line up with TRBD2. CDR3 length: 16 amino acids. Germline values: CDR1 SGDLS, CDR2 YYNGEE. The ends lost 7 bases at V and 10 bases at J; junction bases unmatched: 13. In DNA, the CDR3 is TGTGCCAGCCCATACTTTCCGGGACTAGCGGGGGAAGAGCAGTTCTTC. This translates into CASPYFPGLAGEEQFF.

This clone was detected only a few times. At one boundary the junction diverges from the germline segment, which might be a read error. This chain joins TRBV25-1 and TRBJ1-2; a weak D match, TRBD1 (5 bases). There are 13 residues in the CDR3. Per the germline V gene, CDR1 is MGHDK and CDR2 is SYGVNS. The CDR3 here is CASSALGPGRKTF. The CDR3 DNA reads TGTGCCAGCAGTGCCCTTGGACCGGGACGAAAGACATTC.

This rearrangement joins TRBV9 to TRBJ1-2; the D gene is possibly TRBD1 (6 bases). This CDR3 comprises 14 residues. The germline V gene has CDR1 SGDLS and CDR2 YYNGEE. Trimming cost V 3 bases and J 9 bases, with 18 bases left between them. The CDR3 coding sequence is TGTGCCAGCAGCGAGATCCGGGACAACCCCAGCTACACCTTC. Its protein is CASSEIRDNPSYTF. Full variable domain (rest looked up from reference TRBV9 and TRBJ1-2): DSGVTQTPKHLITATGQRVTLRCSPRSGDLSVYWYQQSLDQGLQFLIQYYNGEERAKGNILERFSAQQFPDLHSELNLSSLELGDSALYFCASSEIRDNPSYTFGSGTRLTVV.

This chain connects TRBV5-1 to TRBJ2-2; TRBD1 or TRBD2 may be the D gene (5 bases each). The V end lost 0 bases, the J end lost 0 bases, and 6 bases lay between the germline ends. CDR1 is SGHRS, CDR2 YFSETQ, per germline. This CDR3 is built from 15 residues. The CDR3 loop is CASSLGGTNTGELFF. The CDR3 region has the DNA TGCGCCAGCAGCTTGGGGGGGACGAACACCGGGGAGCTGTTTTTT.

The chain couples TRBV5-1 to TRBJ2-3; a possible D gene is TRBD2 (6 bases). CDR1 and CDR2 (germline): SGHRS, YFSETQ. V was trimmed by 4 bases and J by 6 bases, leaving 27 bases between them. This CDR3 has 18 residues. CDR3 protein: CASSRVGIGMRDPDTQYF. The CDR3 nucleotides read TGCGCCAGCAGCCGAGTAGGGATTGGTATGCGGGACCCGGATACGCAGTATTTT.